This T cell receptor beta chain emerged from a study of T cell repertoires in cytomegalovirus infection. Study in general: CMV epitopes in the study were HLA-C-restricted (recently identified) and HLA-B-restricted (well studied). Signatures in public TCR beta sequences pointed to both CMV infection and matching HLA type.

TCRdb ran MiXCR on the reads and lists one entry per CDR3 protein. The table has about 52,000 distinct CDR3 sequences, about 18% seen once; the top ten hold about 82%. With regard to this clonotype: Its antigen is still unknown.

Findings of the study overall: The ex vivo response was dominated by HLA-C-restricted CMV-specific TCR beta clonotypes.

CDR3 length: 15 residues. Germline-derived CDR1 and CDR2 are SQVTM and ANQGSEA. V was shortened by 5 bases and J by 0 bases, with 14 bases between the two germline ends. This receptor was identified in a human donor in good health (CMV status not recorded). Some clones in this sample may be carry-over from other donors' samples. The J gene is TRBJ1-5, the V gene TRBV29-1; tentatively, D is TRBD1 (5 bases). This material consisted of CD8+ T cells from cultured PBMCs, taken from culture after CMV antigen stimulation. The CDR3 here is CSVLAGSDSNQPQHF. The CDR3, as DNA: TGCAGCGTTCTGGCAGGGTCCGATAGCAATCAGCCCCAGCATTTT.